One TCR beta chain is described in this entry. What it binds is unknown. The sample contains more than one DNA sequence encoding this CDR3. PCR amplification relied on 60 Vbeta primers (plus 13 Jbeta primers). Assay used: immunoSEQ multiplex PCR; TCRdb lists only in-frame clones, some missing. The sample carries about 190,000 clones, 81% recorded once. The data were taken from a study of cytomegalovirus exposure and HLA in healthy donors. With V trimmed by 4 bases and J by 7 bases, 7 bases remained unmatched. Germline CDR1 SGHRS, CDR2 YFSETQ. CDR3 length: 14 residues. Study-level results: A later analysis linked a missense DCLRE1C variant to TCR beta V- and J-gene trimming.

This chain links TRBV5-1 with TRBJ1-5, with 8 bases aligning to TRBD1. The sequenced sample consisted of PBMCs. The clonotype was recovered from a man aged 40-50 years in good health and CMV-seropositive. The CDR3 loop is CASSLGQGGQPQHF. CDR3 in DNA: TGCGCCAGCAGCCTCGGACAGGGAGGCCAGCCCCAGCATTTT. The entire variable domain, with the rest obtained from reference TRBV5-1 and TRBJ1-5, is as follows: KAGVTQTPRYLIKTRGQQVTLSCSPISGHRSVSWYQQTPGQGLQFLFEYFSETQRNKGNFPGRFSGRQFSNSRSEMNVSTLELGDSALYLCASSLGQGGQPQHFGDGTRLSIL.